The present TCR beta chain was sequenced within a study of T cell responses to AZD1222 COVID-19 vaccine. Points from the study as a whole: When two AZD1222 doses had been given, Spike-specific TCR breadth and depth rose. Repertoires were obtained solely post-peak T cell response.

Clones were sequenced by immunoSEQ multiplex PCR, and TCRdb holds only the in-frame ones, with some missing. This table holds some 200,000 clones, approximately 93% found once. On this clone: Its antigen is still unknown.

The sample in question was peripheral blood, obtained 28 days after the second AZD1222 dose. The TCR comes from an adult who received the AZD1222 COVID-19 vaccine.

CDR3 residues: CASSLGQGQIMGETQYF. As DNA, the CDR3 is TGTGCCAGCAGTTTAGGGCAGGGCCAAATAATGGGGGAGACCCAGTACTTC. J is TRBJ2-5 and V is TRBV28, with D maybe TRBD1 (5 bases). This CDR3 region has 17 residues. Trimming took off 2 bases at V and 5 bases at J, with 21 bases between the two ends. Germline assignment: CDR1 MDHEN and CDR2 SYDVKM. Filled out from reference TRBV28 and TRBJ2-5, the complete variable domain reads DVKVTQSSRYLVKRTGEKVFLECVQDMDHENMFWYRQDPGLGLRLIYFSYDVKMKEKGDIPEGYSVSREKKERFSLILESASTNQTSMYLCASSLGQGQIMGETQYFGPGTRLLVL.